The source of this T cell receptor beta chain is a study of blood T cell repertoires in COVID-19. Study summary: T cells, B-cell-depleted T cells, or PBMCs supplied cDNA or gDNA.

Profiling relied on immunoSEQ multiplex PCR, and the TCRdb table lists in-frame clones only, not all of them. The table lists about 150,000 clones, around 75% of them singletons, with 4% to 5% in the top ten. This CDR3 comprises 17 residues. Trimming left V 1 base short and J 4 bases short, with 16 bases between. Germline lookup yields CDR1 LGHDT and CDR2 YNNKEL (reference sequence). The chain is built from TRBV3-1 (or the pseudogene TRBV3-2) and TRBJ2-2, with D maybe TRBD1 (5 bases). The sample consisted of peripheral blood. The sequence came from a woman between 70 and 85 years old with COVID-19, enrolled during active disease. The CDR3 sequence: CASSQGFTGRSTGELFF. The CDR3 region has the DNA TGTGCCAGCAGCCAAGGTTTTACAGGTCGGAGCACCGGGGAGCTGTTTTTT.